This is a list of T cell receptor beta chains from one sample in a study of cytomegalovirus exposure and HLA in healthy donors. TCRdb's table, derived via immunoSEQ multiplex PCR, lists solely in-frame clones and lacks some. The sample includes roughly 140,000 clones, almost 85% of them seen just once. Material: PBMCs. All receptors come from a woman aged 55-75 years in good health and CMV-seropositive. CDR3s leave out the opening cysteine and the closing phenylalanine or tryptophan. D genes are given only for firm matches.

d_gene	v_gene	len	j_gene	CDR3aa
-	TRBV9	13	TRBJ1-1	ASSVAQAGNTEAF
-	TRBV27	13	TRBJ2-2	ASSLLAATTGELF
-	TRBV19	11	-	ASSQGLHYEQY
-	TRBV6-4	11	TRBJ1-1	ASSTGFGTEAF
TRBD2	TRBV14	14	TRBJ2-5	ASSQTTAGGGETQY
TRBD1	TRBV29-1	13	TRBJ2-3	STEAGTGSTDTQY
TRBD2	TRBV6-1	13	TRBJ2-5	ASSDSTGGASPQY
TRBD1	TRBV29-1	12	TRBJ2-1	SVESLRNRGEQF
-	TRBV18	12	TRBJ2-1	ASSPPRGHNEQF
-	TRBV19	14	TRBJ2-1	ASSIETGRIYNEQF
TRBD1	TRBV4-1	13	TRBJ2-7	ASSRTDRGFYEQY
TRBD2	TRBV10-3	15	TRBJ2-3	AISRVWREGRADTQY
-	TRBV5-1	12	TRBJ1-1	ASSLGGHETEAF
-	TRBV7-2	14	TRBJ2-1	ASNAPSSSAYNEQF
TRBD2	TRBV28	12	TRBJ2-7	ASSTGTSGRALY
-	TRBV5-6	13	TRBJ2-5	ASSYAGAQMETQY
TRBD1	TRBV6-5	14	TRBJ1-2	ASSYAWTGGAGGYT
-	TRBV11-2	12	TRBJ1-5	ASSLETPDQPQH
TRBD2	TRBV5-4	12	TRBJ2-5	ASRSGTALETQY
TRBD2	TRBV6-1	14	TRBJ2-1	ASSGASGSSYNEQF
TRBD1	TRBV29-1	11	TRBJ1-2	SVDSQGADGYT
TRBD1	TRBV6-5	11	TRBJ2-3	ASSGTGEDTQY
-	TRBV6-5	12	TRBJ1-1	ASSSQDSDSEAF
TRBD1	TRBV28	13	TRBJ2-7	ASSLTGTGRGEQY
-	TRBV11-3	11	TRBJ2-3	ASSKEYTDTQY
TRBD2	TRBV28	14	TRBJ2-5	ASSFPTSGVDWAQY
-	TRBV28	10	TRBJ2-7	ASSFLRYEQY
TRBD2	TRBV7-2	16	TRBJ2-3	ASSPRALGGVGEDTQY
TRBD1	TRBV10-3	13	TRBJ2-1	AIRTGVGAYNEQF
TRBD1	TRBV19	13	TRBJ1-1	ASRPAATGETEAF
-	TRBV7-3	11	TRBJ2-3	ASSPLETDTQY
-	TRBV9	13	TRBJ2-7	ASSPEPGGPREQY
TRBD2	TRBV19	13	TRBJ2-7	ASSIGGERPYEQY
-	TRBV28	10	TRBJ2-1	ASSLEGHEQF
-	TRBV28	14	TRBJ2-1	ASSALVADSYNEQF
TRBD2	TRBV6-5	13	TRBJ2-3	ASSTPTSGGNTQY
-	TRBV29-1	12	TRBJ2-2	SVENQGNTGELF
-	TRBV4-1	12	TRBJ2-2	ASRVVANTGELF
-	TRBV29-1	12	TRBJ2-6	SVEGGPGANVLT
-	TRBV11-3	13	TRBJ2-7	ASRKTLQGTYEQY
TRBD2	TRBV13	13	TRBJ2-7	ASTQRGLARGEQY
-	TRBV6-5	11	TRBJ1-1	ASSYVQNTEAF
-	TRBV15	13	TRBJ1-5	ATSRQGGSNQPQH
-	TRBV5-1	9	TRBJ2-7	ASSLYNEQY
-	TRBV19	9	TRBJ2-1	ASRASTGKF
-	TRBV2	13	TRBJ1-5	ASSGPTRSNQPQH
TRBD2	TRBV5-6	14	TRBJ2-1	ASSLLPGGPNNEQF
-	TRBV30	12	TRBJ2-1	AWTKGGVYNEQF
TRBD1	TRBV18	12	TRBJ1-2	ASSPGTANYGYT
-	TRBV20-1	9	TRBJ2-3	SAPSGDTQY
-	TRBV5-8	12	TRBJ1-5	ASSFRTKNQPQH
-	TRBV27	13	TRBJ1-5	ASSLSAGVNQPQH
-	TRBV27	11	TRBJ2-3	ASSLASTDTQY
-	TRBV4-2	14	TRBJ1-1	ASSQDWRASVTEAF